The source of this T cell receptor beta chain is a study of blood T cell repertoires in COVID-19. The V and J ends lost 3 bases and 10 bases respectively, with 13 bases between them. This CDR3 comprises 12 residues. Germline CDR1 SGHNT, CDR2 YYREEE (reference sequence). Sequencing was performed with immunoSEQ multiplex PCR; in TCRdb, only in-frame clones are kept and a portion is missing. The table has 250,000 to 300,000 clones, about nine tenths seen once. The sample consisted of PBMCs or T cells enriched from blood (not recorded which). The chain joins TRBV5-4 to TRBJ1-1; D call uncertain. This receptor was identified in a woman in her twenties or thirties who had recovered from COVID-19. CDR3 in DNA: TGTGCCAGCAGCTCACCGGGATTGCGAGCTTTCTTT. Amino acids: CASSSPGLRAFF.